This TCR beta chain comes out of a study of cytomegalovirus exposure and HLA in healthy donors. The CDR3 is 15 amino acids. V was pared by 4 bases and J by 2 bases, with 2 bases of the junction left unmatched. Germline CDR1 SEHNR, CDR2 FQNEAQ (reference sequence). PCR used 60 Vbeta primers and 13 Jbeta primers. The method was immunoSEQ multiplex PCR; TCRdb's version includes in-frame clones alone and lacks a portion of them. The sample consists of 200,000 or so clones, more than 75% of them appearing once. The sequence derives from a man aged 25 to 45 in good health and CMV-seronegative. V and J are TRBV7-9 and TRBJ2-6, with 7 bases aligning to TRBD1. Sample: PBMCs. CDR3 amino acids: CASSSGTAGANVLTF. The CDR3, as DNA: TGTGCCAGCAGCTCAGGGACAGCTGGGGCCAACGTCCTGACTTTC.